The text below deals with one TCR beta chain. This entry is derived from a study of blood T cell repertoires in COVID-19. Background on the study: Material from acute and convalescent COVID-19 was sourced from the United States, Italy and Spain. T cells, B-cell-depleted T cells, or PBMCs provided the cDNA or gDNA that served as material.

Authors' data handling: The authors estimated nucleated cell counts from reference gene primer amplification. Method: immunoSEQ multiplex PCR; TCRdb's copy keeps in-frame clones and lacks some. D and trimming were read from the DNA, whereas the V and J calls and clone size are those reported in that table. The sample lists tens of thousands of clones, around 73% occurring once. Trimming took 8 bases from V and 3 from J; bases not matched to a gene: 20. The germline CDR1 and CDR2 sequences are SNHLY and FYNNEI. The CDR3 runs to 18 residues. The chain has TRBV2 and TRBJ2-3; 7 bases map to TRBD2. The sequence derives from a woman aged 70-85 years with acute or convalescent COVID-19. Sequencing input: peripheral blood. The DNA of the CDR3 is TGTGCCAGCGATCGCGGCACGGAAAAGTGGGGGGGTACAGATACGCAGTATTTT. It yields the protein CASDRGTEKWGGTDTQYF.